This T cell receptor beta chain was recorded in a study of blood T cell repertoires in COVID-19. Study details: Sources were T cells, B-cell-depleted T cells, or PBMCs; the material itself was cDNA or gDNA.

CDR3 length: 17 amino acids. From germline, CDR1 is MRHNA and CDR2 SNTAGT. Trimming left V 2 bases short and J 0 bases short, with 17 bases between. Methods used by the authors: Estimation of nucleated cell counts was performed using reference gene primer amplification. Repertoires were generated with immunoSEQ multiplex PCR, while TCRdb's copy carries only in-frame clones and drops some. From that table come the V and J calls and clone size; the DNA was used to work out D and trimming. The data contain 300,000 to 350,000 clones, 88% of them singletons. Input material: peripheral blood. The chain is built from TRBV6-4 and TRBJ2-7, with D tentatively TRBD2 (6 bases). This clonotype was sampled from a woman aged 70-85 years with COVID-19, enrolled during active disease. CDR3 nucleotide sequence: TGTGCCAGCAGTGACCCGATGGGGTTAGCGGTCTCCTACGAGCAGTACTTC. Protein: CASSDPMGLAVSYEQYF.